Shown below are 13 T cell receptor beta chains from a single sample sequenced in a study of identical twins. TCRdb ran MiXCR on the 5' RACE reads and lists one entry per CDR3 protein. Among 400,000 to 550,000 distinct CDR3 sequences, roughly an eighth were seen once, and the ten largest hold more than 0.8%. These data also featured in a second study, about yellow fever vaccine responses in identical twins.

Sequencing was performed on CD4+ T cells sorted from blood. The receptors derive from a woman under 30 in good health.

The chain links TRBV7-2 to TRBJ2-7; TRBD2 matches at 7 bases. V shed 5 bases, J shed 2 bases, and the junction held 12 bases outside the gene matches. This CDR3 region has 16 residues. Germline CDR1 and CDR2: SGHTA and FQGNSA. CDR3: CASSGRASGTAYEQYF. CDR3 DNA sequence: TGTGCCAGCAGCGGAAGGGCTAGCGGAACCGCCTACGAGCAGTACTTC.

This clonotype was seen a handful of times. J is TRBJ2-7 and V is TRBV5-1; the match to TRBD2 covers 11 bases. J gave up 6 bases and V 0 bases, and 5 bases lay outside the gene matches. Germline assignment: CDR1 SGHRS and CDR2 YFSETQ. This CDR3 spans 15 amino acids. This CDR3 is CASSLDSGGAGEQYF. CDR3 coding DNA: TGCGCCAGCAGCTTGGATAGCGGGGGGGCCGGCGAGCAGTACTTC.

This sequence joins TRBV10-2 and TRBJ2-4, with D uncertain. The germline V gene encodes CDR1 WSHSY and CDR2 SAAADI. V gave up 0 bases and J gave up 2 bases, with 8 bases separating them. The CDR3 extends over 15 amino acids. The CDR3 nucleotides read TGCGCCAGCAGTGAGTCAGGGTTTACCAAAAACATTCAGTACTTC. This sequence encodes CASSESGFTKNIQYF.

This chain uses TRBV9 with TRBJ2-5, with 7 bases matching TRBD1. CDR1 and CDR2 from the germline V gene are SGDLS and YYNGEE. The CDR3 totals 14 residues. With 1 base clipped from V and 5 bases from J, the junction kept 5 bases outside the gene matches. This CDR3 reads CASSVRGRDETQYF. The CDR3 nucleotides are TGTGCCAGCAGCGTAAGGGGGCGAGATGAGACCCAGTACTTC.

This clonotype showed up just a few times. The chain employs TRBV5-1 and TRBJ2-7, with TRBD1 identical over 7 bases. The CDR3 runs to 13 residues. V was clipped by 4 bases and J by 4 bases; unmatched bases: 5. CDR1 and CDR2 from the germline V gene are SGHRS and YFSETQ. This CDR3 is CASSVGQNYEQYF. The CDR3 bases are TGCGCCAGCAGCGTGGGACAGAATTACGAGCAGTACTTC.

The V and J genes are TRBV15 and TRBJ2-3; D unclear. Looked up from germline, CDR1 is LNHNV and CDR2 is YYDKDF (reference sequence). The CDR3 sequence is 16 residues long. Deletions cut 0 bases from V and 7 bases from J, with 17 bases between. Written as DNA, the CDR3 is TGTGCCACCAGCAGAGAAAATGTAAGCCCGAGGAATACGCAGTATTTT. Translating it yields CATSRENVSPRNTQYF.

This clonotype was counted only a few times. The DNA of the CDR3 is TGTGCCAGCAGATACCCAACCCGGTACGAGCAGTACTTC. It is translated as CASRYPTRYEQYF. The chain combines TRBV6-8 with TRBJ2-7; D unresolved. The CDR3 extends over 13 amino acids. Trimming shortened V by 6 bases and J by 4 bases, and 13 bases separated the two germline ends. The germline V gene encodes CDR1 MNHGY and CDR2 SAAAGT.

The rearrangement joins TRBV4-1 to TRBJ1-4, with D tentatively TRBD1 (5 bases). In germline, CDR1 is MGHRA, CDR2 YSYEKL. V was clipped by 1 base and J by 7 bases, with 13 bases between them. The CDR3 is made up of 15 amino acids. The CDR3 spells CASSQVRGAGEKLFF. CDR3 coding DNA: TGCGCCAGCAGCCAAGTAAGGGGCGCGGGTGAAAAACTGTTTTTT.

This clonotype was found a few times. The chain recombines TRBV3-1 with TRBJ2-7, with D perhaps TRBD1 (5 bases). The ends were cut back, 3 bases at V and 6 bases at J, with 12 bases in the middle. The CDR3 spans 13 residues. Germline CDR1 LGHDT, CDR2 YNNKEL (reference sequence). CDR3 nucleotide sequence: TGTGCCAGCAGCCACGTAAGGGGCGGCGAGCAGTACTTC. It is translated as CASSHVRGGEQYF.

The rearrangement joins TRBV6-2 or TRBV6-3 to TRBJ2-1, with D perhaps given as TRBD1 or TRBD2 (5 bases each). Germline V gene lookup returns CDR1 MNHEY and CDR2 SVGEGT. This CDR3 has 13 amino acids. Deletions cut 9 bases from V and 3 bases from J, with 12 bases between. CDR3 nucleotides: TGTGCCAGTCGGGGACGGAACTACAATGAGCAGTTCTTC. Its translation is CASRGRNYNEQFF.

This clonotype has a handful of counts. The gene calls are TRBV5-4 and TRBJ1-1; D is perhaps TRBD1 (5 bases). This CDR3 spans 15 amino acids. Germline lookup yields CDR1 SGHNT and CDR2 YYREEE (reference sequence). The V end lost 4 bases, the J end lost 3 bases, and 16 bases lay between the germline ends. CDR3 DNA sequence: TGTGCCAGCAGCGCGGGGGGTAGGGCTGACACTGAAGCTTTCTTT. Its translation: CASSAGGRADTEAFF. Combining the CDR3 with reference TRBV5-4 and TRBJ1-1 gives the whole variable domain ETGVTQSPTHLIKTRGQQVTLRCSSQSGHNTVSWYQQALGQGPQFIFQYYREEENGRGNFPPRFSGLQFPNYSSELNVNALELDDSALYLCASSAGGRADTEAFFGQGTRLTVV.

V usage is TRBV5-1 and J usage is TRBJ1-1; 7 bases align to TRBD1. This CDR3 comprises 16 residues. Germline CDR1 SGHRS, CDR2 YFSETQ. The junction had 8 bases not matched to a gene; V was cut back by 3 bases and J by 0 bases. In DNA form, the CDR3 reads TGCGCCAGCAGCTCAGGGGGGACTAACATGAACACTGAAGCTTTCTTT. This codes for CASSSGGTNMNTEAFF.

The chain combines TRBV11-2 with TRBJ2-5; D is undetermined. The germline V and J ends were trimmed by 1 base and 0 bases, with 9 bases remaining between them. Germline CDR1 is SGHAT and CDR2 is FQNNGV. This CDR3 has 15 amino acids. CDR3 sequence reads: CASSLGQTNQETQYF. The CDR3 bases are TGTGCCAGCAGCTTAGGGCAGACGAACCAAGAGACCCAGTACTTC.